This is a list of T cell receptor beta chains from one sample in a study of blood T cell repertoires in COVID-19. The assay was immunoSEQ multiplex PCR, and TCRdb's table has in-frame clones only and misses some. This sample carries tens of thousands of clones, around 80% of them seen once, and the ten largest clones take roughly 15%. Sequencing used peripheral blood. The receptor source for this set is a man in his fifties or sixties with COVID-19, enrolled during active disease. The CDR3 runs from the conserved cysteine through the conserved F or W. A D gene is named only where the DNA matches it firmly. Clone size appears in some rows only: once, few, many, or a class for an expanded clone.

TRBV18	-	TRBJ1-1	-	CASSPAPGHKNTEAFF	TGTGCCAGCTCACCAGCGCCGGGACACAAGAACACTGAAGCTTTCTTT
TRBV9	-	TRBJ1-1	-	CASSGAGSNTEAFF	TGTGCCAGCAGCGGAGCAGGTTCGAACACTGAAGCTTTCTTT
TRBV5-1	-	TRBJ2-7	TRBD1	CASSLAGTGSSEQYF	TGCGCCAGCAGCTTGGCCGGGACAGGGTCCTCAGAGCAGTACTTC
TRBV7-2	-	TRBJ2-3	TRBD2	CASSFPVAGGSDTQYF	TGTGCCAGCAGCTTTCCCGTAGCGGGGGGATCAGATACGCAGTATTTT
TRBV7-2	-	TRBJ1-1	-	CASSFPGIMNTEAFF	TGTGCCAGCAGCTTTCCAGGAATAATGAACACTGAAGCTTTCTTT
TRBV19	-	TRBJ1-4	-	CASTPGEKLFF	TGTGCCAGTACCCCGGGTGAAAAACTGTTTTTT
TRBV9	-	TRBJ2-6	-	CASSVRGSGANVLTF	TGTGCCAGCAGCGTACGCGGCTCTGGGGCCAACGTCCTGACTTTC
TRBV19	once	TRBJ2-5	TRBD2	CASSGLAGVETQYF	TGTGCCAGTAGTGGCCTAGCGGGGGTTGAGACCCAGTACTTC
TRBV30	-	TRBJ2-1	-	CAWRGRGSYNEQFF	TGTGCCTGGAGAGGCAGGGGATCCTACAATGAGCAGTTCTTC
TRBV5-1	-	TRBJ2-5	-	CASSLSQETQYF	TGCGCCAGCAGCTTGAGTCAGGAGACCCAGTACTTC
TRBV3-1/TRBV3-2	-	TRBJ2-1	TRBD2	CASSLGLAGEVYNEQFF	TGTGCCAGCAGTCTCGGACTAGCGGGGGAGGTTTACAATGAGCAGTTCTTC
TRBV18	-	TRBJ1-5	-	CASSLMGSRGSSNQPQHF	TGTGCCAGCTCACTAATGGGCAGTCGGGGGTCGAGCAATCAGCCCCAGCATTTT
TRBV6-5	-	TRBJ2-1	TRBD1	CASSPPGQGPSEQFF	TGTGCCAGCAGTCCACCGGGACAGGGGCCCAGTGAGCAGTTCTTC
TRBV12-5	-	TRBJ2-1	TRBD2	CASGLSSGSGRYNEQFF	TGTGCTAGTGGTTTAAGTAGCGGTAGCGGGAGATACAATGAGCAGTTCTTC
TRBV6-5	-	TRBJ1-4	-	CASSYGGTNEKLFF	TGTGCCAGCAGTTATGGGGGGACTAATGAAAAACTGTTTTTT
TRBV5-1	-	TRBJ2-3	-	CASSLGGPIDTQYF	TGCGCCAGCAGCTTGGGGGGGCCTATAGATACGCAGTATTTT
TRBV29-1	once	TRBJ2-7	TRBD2	CSVATSGYEQYF	TGCAGCGTTGCGACTAGCGGGTACGAGCAGTACTTC
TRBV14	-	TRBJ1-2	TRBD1	CARSGTDPTGGGYTF	TGTGCCAGAAGTGGGACAGACCCAACGGGCGGTGGCTACACCTTC
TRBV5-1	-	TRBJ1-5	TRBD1	CASSYGTGDQPQHF	TGCGCCAGCAGTTACGGGACAGGGGACCAGCCCCAGCATTTT
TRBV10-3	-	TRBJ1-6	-	CAISFEQNNSPLHF	TGTGCCATCAGTTTTGAACAGAATAATTCACCCCTCCACTTT
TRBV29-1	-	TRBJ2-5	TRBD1	CSVDRGRETQYF	TGCAGCGTTGATAGGGGGCGGGAGACCCAGTACTTC
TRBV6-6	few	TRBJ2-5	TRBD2	CASRPTSGVQYF	TGTGCCAGCAGACCGACTAGCGGGGTCCAGTACTTC
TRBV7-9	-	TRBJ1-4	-	CASSFGQNNEKLFF	TGTGCCAGCAGCTTTGGACAGAATAATGAAAAACTGTTTTTT
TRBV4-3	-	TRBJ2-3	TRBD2	CASSPGLAGGRTDTQYF	TGCGCCAGCAGCCCGGGACTAGCGGGGGGACGCACAGATACGCAGTATTTT
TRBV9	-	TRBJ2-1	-	CASSEGVLGSSYNEQFF	TGTGCCAGCAGCGAGGGGGTTTTGGGGAGCTCCTACAATGAGCAGTTCTTC